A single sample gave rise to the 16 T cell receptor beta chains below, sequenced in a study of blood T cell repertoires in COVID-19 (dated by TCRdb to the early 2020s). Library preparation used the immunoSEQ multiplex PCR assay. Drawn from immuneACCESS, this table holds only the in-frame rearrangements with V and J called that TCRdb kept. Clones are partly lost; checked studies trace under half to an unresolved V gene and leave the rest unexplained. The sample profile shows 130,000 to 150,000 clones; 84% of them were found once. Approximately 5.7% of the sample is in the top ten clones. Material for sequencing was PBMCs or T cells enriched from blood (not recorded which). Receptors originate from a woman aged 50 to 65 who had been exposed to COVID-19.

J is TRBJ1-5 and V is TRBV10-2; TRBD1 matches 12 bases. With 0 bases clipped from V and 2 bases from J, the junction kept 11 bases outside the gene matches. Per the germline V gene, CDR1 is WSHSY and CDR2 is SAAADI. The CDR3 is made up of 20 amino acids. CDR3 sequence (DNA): TGCGCCAGCAGTGAGTCCGGAGGGACAGGGGGCTTTTCTGGCAATCAGCCCCAGCATTTT. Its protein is CASSESGGTGGFSGNQPQHF.

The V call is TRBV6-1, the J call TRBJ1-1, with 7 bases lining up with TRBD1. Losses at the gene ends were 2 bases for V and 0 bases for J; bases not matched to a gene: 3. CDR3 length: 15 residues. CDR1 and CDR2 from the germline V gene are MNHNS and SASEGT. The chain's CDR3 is CASSEPGQMNTEAFF. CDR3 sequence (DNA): TGTGCCAGCAGTGAACCGGGACAGATGAACACTGAAGCTTTCTTT.

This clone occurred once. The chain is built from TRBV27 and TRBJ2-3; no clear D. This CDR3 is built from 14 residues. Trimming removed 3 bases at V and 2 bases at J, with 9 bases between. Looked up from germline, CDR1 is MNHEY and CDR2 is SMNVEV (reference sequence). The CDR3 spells CASSLYSNTDTQYF. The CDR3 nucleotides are TGTGCCAGCAGTTTGTATTCTAACACAGATACGCAGTATTTT.

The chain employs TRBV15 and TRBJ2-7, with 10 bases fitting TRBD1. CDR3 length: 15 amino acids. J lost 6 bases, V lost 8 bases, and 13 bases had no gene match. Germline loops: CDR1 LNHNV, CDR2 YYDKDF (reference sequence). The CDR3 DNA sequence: TGTGCCACCCGAGACGACAGGGGGCGAAATGGCGAGCAGTACTTC. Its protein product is CATRDDRGRNGEQYF.

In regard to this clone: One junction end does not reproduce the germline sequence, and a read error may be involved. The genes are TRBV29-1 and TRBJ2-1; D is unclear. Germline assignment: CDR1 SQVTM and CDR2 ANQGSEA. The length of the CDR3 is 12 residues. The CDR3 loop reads CSAEYRDNEQFF. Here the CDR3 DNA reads TGCAGCGCTGAATACAGAGACAATGAGCAGTTCTTC.

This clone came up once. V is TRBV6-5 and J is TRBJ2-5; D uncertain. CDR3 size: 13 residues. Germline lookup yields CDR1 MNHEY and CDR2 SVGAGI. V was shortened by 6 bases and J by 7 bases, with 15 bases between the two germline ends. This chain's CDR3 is CASSPTRVRTQYF. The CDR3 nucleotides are TGTGCCAGCAGCCCCACCCGGGTCCGGACCCAGTACTTC.

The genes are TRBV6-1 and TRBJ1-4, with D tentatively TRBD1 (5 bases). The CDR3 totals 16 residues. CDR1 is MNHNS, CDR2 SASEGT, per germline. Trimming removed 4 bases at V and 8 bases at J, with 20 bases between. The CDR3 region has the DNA TGTGCCAGCAGTGCTCAGCCGGGCCCAGGGAGGGAAAAACTGTTTTTT. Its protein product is CASSAQPGPGREKLFF.

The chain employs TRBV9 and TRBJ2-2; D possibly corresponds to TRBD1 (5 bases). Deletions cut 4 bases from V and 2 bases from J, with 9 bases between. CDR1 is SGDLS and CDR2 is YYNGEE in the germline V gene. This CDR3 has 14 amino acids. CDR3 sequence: CASSPGPNTGELFF. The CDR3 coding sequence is TGTGCCAGCAGCCCAGGGCCCAACACCGGGGAGCTGTTTTTT.

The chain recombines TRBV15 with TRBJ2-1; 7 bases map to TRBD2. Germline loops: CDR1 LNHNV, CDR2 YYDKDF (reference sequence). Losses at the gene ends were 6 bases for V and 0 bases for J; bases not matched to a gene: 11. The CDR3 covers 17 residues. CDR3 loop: CATSGLGFLSSYNEQFF. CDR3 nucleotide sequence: TGTGCCACCAGTGGACTAGGCTTCTTAAGCTCCTACAATGAGCAGTTCTTC. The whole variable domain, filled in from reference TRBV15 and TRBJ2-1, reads DAMVIQNPRYQVTQFGKPVTLSCSQTLNHNVMYWYQQKSSQAPKLLFHYYDKDFNNEADTPDNFQSRRPNTSFCFLDIRSPGLGDTAMYLCATSGLGFLSSYNEQFFGPGTRLTVL.

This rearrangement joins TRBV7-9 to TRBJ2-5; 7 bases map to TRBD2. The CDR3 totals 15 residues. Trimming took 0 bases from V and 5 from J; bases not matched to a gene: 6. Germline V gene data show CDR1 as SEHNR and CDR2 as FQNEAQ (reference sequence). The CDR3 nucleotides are TGTGCCAGCAGCTTAGCTGGGACTACCCGGGAGACCCAGTACTTC. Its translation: CASSLAGTTRETQYF.

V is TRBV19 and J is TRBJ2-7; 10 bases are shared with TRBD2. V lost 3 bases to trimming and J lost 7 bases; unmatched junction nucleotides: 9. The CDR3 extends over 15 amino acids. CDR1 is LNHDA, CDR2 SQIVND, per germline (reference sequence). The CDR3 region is CASSIASGSTKEQYF. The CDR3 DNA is TGTGCCAGTAGTATTGCTAGCGGGAGTACGAAAGAGCAGTACTTC.

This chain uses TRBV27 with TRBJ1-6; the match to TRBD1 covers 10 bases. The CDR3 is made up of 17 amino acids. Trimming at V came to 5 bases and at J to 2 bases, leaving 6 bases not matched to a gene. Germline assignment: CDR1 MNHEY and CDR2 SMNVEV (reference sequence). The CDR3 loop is CASSPRQGAAYNSPLHF. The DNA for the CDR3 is TGTGCCAGCAGTCCCCGACAGGGGGCAGCCTATAATTCACCCCTCCACTTT.

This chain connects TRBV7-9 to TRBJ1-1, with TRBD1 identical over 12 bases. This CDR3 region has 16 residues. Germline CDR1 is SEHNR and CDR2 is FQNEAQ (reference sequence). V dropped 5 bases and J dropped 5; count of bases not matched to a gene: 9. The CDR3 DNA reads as TGTGCCAGCAGCACGACTACGGGACAGGGGGCAACTGAAGCTTTCTTT. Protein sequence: CASSTTTGQGATEAFF.

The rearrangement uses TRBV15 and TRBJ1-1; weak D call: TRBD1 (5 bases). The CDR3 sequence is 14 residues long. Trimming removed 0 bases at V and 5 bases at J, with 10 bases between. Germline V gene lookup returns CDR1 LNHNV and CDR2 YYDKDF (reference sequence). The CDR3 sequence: CATSRDRGGTEAFF. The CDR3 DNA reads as TGTGCCACCAGCAGAGACCGGGGGGGAACTGAAGCTTTCTTT.

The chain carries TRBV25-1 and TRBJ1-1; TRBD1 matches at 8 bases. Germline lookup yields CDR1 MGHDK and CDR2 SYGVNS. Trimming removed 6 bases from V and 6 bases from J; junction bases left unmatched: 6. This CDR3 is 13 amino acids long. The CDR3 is CASRDGQGPEAFF. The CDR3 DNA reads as TGTGCCAGCAGGGACGGACAGGGTCCTGAAGCTTTCTTT.

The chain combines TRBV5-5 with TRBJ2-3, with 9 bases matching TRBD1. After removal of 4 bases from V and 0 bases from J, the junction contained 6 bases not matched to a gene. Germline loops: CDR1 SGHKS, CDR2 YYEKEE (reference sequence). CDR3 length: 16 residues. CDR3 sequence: CASSTGTGLSTDTQYF. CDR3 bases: TGTGCCAGCAGCACGGGGACAGGGCTTAGCACAGATACGCAGTATTTT.